In this sample, the clone carrying this T cell receptor (beta chain) turned up a few times. The length of the CDR3 is 14 residues. The V and J ends lost 7 bases and 4 bases, in that order; junction bases with no gene match: 7. Germline V gene sequence: CDR1 MNHNS, CDR2 SASEGT. This record comes from a study of T cells in Graves' hyperthyroidism and ophthalmopathy. Regions amplified from RNA transcripts were the TCR beta CDR3 regions. During a first-round RT-PCR of the TCR CDR3, the HTBI primer set was used. One entry per CDR3 protein results from TCRdb running MiXCR on the multiplex PCR reads. The data show 700,000 or so distinct CDR3 sequences, more than 12% seen once.

The chain couples TRBV6-1 to TRBJ2-7; 10 nucleotides match TRBD2. Sequencing used blood. This receptor was taken from a woman in her forties or fifties with Graves' ophthalmopathy. CDR3 in amino acids: CASMRASGSYEQYF. CDR3 bases: TGTGCCAGCATGAGGGCTAGCGGGAGTTACGAGCAGTACTTC.